This entry concerns a single T cell receptor beta chain. This sample is drawn from a study of blood T cell repertoires in COVID-19. Study details: Whether acute or convalescent, the COVID-19 samples came from the United States, Italy and Spain. T cells, B-cell-depleted T cells, or PBMCs supplied cDNA or gDNA.

In the original processing: How many nucleated cells were present was estimated from reference gene primer amplification. Sequencing was performed with immunoSEQ multiplex PCR; in TCRdb, only in-frame clones are kept and a portion is missing. V and J calls and clone size are copied from that table; D and trimming were computed from the DNA. The sample consists of around 100,000 clones, roughly 83% of them appearing once. V was pared by 0 bases and J by 6 bases, with 12 bases of the junction left unmatched. CDR3 length: 18 amino acids. CDR1 and CDR2 from the germline V gene are SGHNT and YYREEE (reference sequence).

This sequence originates from a woman of 80 years or more with active or convalescent COVID-19. The chain links TRBV5-4 to TRBJ2-1, with 10 bases that match TRBD2. Sequenced input: peripheral blood. Here the CDR3 reads CASSLGERTSGVSNEQFF. The CDR3 nucleotides are TGTGCCAGCAGCTTGGGGGAACGAACTAGCGGGGTTAGCAATGAGCAGTTCTTC.